This T cell receptor beta chain was recovered during a study of identical twins. From the 5' RACE reads, TCRdb called clonotypes with MiXCR, one entry per CDR3 protein. The table records approximately 470,000 distinct CDR3 sequences, 11% to 15% of them present only once. This CDR3 is 14 amino acids long. With V trimmed by 3 bases and J by 0 bases, 2 bases remained unmatched. Germline CDR1 reads SQVTM; CDR2 reads ANQGSEA. This clonotype was detected ten times or more. Antigen specificity is unknown. General study findings and limits: Alpha sequences that were out-of-frame and twin-shared showed an excess of low generation probability. For zero-insertion analyses, partial confounding could come from invariant MAIT and iNKT cells. Abundant cord blood beta clonotypes carried fewer insertions; memory repertoires showed none.

All donors comprised healthy Caucasians. A further study also used this sample, focusing on yellow fever vaccine responses in identical twins.

The clonotype was recovered from a woman aged 18-29 years in good health. Input material: CD4+ T cells sorted from blood. This chain joins TRBV29-1 and TRBJ2-3; 8 positions agree with TRBD2. CDR3 in amino acids: CSVDGRASTDTQYF. CDR3 nucleotide sequence: TGCAGCGTTGACGGGAGGGCTAGCACAGATACGCAGTATTTT.